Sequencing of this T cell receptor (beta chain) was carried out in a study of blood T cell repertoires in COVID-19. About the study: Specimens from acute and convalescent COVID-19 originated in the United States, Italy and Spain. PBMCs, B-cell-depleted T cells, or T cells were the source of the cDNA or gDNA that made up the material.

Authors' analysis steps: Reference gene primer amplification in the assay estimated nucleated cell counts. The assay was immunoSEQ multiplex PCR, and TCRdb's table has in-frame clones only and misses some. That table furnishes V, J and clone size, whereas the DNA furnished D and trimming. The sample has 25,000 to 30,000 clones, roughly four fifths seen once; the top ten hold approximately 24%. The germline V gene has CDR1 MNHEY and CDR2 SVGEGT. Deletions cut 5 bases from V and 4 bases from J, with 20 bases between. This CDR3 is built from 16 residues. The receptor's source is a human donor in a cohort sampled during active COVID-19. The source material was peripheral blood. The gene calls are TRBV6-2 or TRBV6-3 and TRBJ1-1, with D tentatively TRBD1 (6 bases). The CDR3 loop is CASSQRTVDSGTEAFF. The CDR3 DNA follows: TGTGCCAGCAGTCAAAGGACAGTGGATTCCGGCACTGAAGCTTTCTTT.